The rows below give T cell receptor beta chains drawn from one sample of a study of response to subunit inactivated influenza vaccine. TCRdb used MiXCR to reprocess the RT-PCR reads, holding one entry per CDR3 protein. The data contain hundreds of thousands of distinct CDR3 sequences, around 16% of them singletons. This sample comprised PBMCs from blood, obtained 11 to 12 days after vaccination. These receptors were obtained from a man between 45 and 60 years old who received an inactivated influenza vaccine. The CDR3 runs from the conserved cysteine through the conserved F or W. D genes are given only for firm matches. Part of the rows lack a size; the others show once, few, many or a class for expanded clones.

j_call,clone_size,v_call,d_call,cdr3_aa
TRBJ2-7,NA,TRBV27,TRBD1,CASSFIAGGVVEQYF
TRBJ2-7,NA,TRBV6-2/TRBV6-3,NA,CASSYVGLGEQYF
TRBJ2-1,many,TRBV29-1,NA,CSGVDFNEQFF
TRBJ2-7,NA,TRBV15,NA,CATSPLRGYEQYF
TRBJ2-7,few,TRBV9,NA,CASSVDSPYEQYF
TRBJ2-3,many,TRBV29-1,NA,CSVEVRVADTQYF
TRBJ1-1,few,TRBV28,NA,CASSLAWWAFF
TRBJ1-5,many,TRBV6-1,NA,CASSGPGQRIAHQPQHF
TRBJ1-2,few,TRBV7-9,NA,CASSLRDGKEGYTF
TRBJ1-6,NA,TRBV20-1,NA,CSARRGGAAYNSPLHF